The following is a T cell receptor beta chain sequence with its context. Its cognate antigen is unknown. The data originate from a study of OX40 agonist ivuxolimab in advanced cancers. Study-wide points: Compared with CD4+, CD8+ T cells on average had more expanded clones.

The repertoire was sequenced with immunoSEQ multiplex PCR; TCRdb's copy has only in-frame clones and lacks some. The sample holds about 100,000 clones, less than 95% seen once. The length of the CDR3 is 14 residues. Trimming shortened V by 2 bases and J by 5 bases, and 10 bases separated the two germline ends. Germline CDR1 SGHVS, CDR2 FQNEAQ. Sequenced here: CD4+ or CD8+ T cells sorted from blood, sampled in a trial of the OX40 agonist ivuxolimab. This TCR came from an adult with an advanced solid tumor such as melanoma, head and neck, liver or kidney cancer. The chain recombines TRBV7-8 with TRBJ1-3; possible D gene TRBD1, 6 bases. The CDR3 sequence is CASSLTGTRNTIYF. The CDR3 nucleotides read TGTGCCAGCAGCTTAACAGGGACCCGAAACACCATATATTTT.